This T cell receptor beta chain is from a study of PD-L1 blockade in urothelial cancer. Documented time point: pretreatment peripheral blood. Every PCR received spiked-in synthetic TCR analog templates. Sequencing was performed with immunoSEQ multiplex PCR; in TCRdb, only in-frame clones are kept and a portion is missing. The sample has about 72,000 clones; 86% are singletons. The sequence came from a man in his 60s with urothelial cancer. The specimen was PBMCs, collected around atezolizumab (anti-PD-L1) treatment.

CDR3 amino acids: CASSGHRDLTEAFF. CDR3 in DNA: TGTGCCAGCAGTGGGCACAGGGATTTGACTGAAGCTTTCTTT. The rearrangement joins TRBV6-4 to TRBJ1-1, with D tentatively TRBD1 (6 bases). Per the germline V gene, CDR1 is MRHNA and CDR2 is SNTAGT. CDR3 length: 14 residues. V was shortened by 4 bases and J by 5 bases, with 14 bases between the two germline ends.